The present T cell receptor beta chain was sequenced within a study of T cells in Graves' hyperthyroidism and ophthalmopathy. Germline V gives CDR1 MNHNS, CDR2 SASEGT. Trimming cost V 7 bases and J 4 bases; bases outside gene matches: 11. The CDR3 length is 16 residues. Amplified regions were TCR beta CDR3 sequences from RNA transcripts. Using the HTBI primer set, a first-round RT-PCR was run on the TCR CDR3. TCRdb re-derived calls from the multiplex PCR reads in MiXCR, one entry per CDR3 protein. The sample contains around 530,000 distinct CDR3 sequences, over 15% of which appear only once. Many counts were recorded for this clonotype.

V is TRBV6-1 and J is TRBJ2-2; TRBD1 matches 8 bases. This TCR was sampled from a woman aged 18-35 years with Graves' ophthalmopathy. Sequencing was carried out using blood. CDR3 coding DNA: TGTGCCAGCACCAGACAGGGGTTCGGGGGCACCGGGGAGCTGTTTTTT. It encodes CASTRQGFGGTGELFF.